This T cell receptor beta chain was observed in a study of blood T cell repertoires in COVID-19. Whole-study context: Samples taken during acute and convalescent COVID-19 were collected in the United States, Italy and Spain. The analysed material was cDNA or gDNA that came from T cells, B-cell-depleted T cells, or PBMCs.

The CDR3 runs 14 residues. The germline gives CDR1 LNHDA, CDR2 SQIVND (reference sequence). Deletions cut 3 bases from V and 6 bases from J, with 14 bases between. How the authors handled the data: Reference gene primer amplification gave estimated nucleated cell counts. Assay: immunoSEQ multiplex PCR; the TCRdb copy retains only in-frame clones and omits some. For V, J and clone size, that table is used; D and trimming come from the DNA. The sample holds around 320,000 clones, more than 70% seen once. What was sequenced was peripheral blood. The V gene is TRBV19, the J gene TRBJ2-5; D is possibly TRBD2 (6 bases). The TCR comes from a woman in her twenties or thirties who had recovered from COVID-19. CDR3: CASSIHGAGQTQYF. CDR3 sequence (DNA): TGTGCCAGTAGTATTCACGGGGCGGGGCAGACCCAGTACTTC.